The clone carrying this TCR beta chain was counted between two and nine times. Its antigen is not known. Germline trimming cut 1 base from V and 4 bases from J; bases unmatched to any gene: 12. The CDR3 sequence is 18 residues long. Germline V gene data show CDR1 as SGHTA and CDR2 as FQGTGA. This specimen belongs to a study of T cells after yellow fever vaccination. Study-level points and caveats: Clones that expanded after primary vaccination mostly reappeared after the booster (nearly 98% CD4, about 91% CD8). Repertoires sorted by FACS could include abundant clonotypes that are contaminants from the bulk population. Across the CD4 and CD8 compartments, a small share of clonotypes was present in both.

For TCR, cDNA came from 5'RACE template switching, which added a universal primer site and UMIs. TCRdb re-called the 5' RACE reads through MiXCR, storing one row per CDR3 protein. The table includes roughly 160,000 distinct CDR3 sequences, roughly a tenth detected once. The chain carries TRBV7-3 and TRBJ2-3; 9 nucleotides agree with TRBD2. Material: CD8+ T cells sorted from PBMCs, obtained 45 days after the yellow fever booster vaccination. The TCR was taken from a man between 18 and 29 years old who received the YFV17D yellow fever vaccine. The CDR3 DNA reads TGTGCCAGCAGCTTAAAAGGCGGGGGTGGACTAGCGCCAGATACGCAGTATTTT. Residues: CASSLKGGGGLAPDTQYF.